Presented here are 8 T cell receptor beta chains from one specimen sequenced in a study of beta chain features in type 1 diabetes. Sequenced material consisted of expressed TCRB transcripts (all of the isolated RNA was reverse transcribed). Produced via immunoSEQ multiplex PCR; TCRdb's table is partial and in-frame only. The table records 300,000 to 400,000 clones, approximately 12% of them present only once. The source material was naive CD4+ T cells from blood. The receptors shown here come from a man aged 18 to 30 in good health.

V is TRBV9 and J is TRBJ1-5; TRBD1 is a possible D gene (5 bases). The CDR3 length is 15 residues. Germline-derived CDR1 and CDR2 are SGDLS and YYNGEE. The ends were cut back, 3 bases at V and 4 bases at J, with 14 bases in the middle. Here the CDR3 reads CASSAQPGSNQPQHF. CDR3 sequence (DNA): TGTGCCAGCAGCGCCCAACCAGGGTCGAATCAGCCCCAGCATTTT. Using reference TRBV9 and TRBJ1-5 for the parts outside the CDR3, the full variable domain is DSGVTQTPKHLITATGQRVTLRCSPRSGDLSVYWYQQSLDQGLQFLIQYYNGEERAKGNILERFSAQQFPDLHSELNLSSLELGDSALYFCASSAQPGSNQPQHFGDGTRLSIL.

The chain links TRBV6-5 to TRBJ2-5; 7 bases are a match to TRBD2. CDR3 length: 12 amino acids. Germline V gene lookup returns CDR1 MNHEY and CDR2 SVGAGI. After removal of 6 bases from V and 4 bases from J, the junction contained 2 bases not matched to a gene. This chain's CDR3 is CASSPGGETQYF. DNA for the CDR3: TGTGCCAGCAGCCCGGGAGGAGAGACCCAGTACTTC.

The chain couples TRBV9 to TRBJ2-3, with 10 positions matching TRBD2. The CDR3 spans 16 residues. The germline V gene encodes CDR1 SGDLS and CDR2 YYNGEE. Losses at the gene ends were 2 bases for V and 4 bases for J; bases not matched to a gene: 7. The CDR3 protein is CASSVSSGGASDTQYF. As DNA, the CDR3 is TGTGCCAGCAGCGTCTCCAGCGGGGGGGCCTCAGATACGCAGTATTTT.

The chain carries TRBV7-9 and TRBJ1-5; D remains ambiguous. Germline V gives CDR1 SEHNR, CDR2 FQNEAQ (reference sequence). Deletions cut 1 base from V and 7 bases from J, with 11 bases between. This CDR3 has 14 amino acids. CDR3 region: CASSLGSGQQPQHF. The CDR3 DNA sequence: TGTGCCAGCAGCTTAGGGTCCGGTCAACAGCCCCAGCATTTT.

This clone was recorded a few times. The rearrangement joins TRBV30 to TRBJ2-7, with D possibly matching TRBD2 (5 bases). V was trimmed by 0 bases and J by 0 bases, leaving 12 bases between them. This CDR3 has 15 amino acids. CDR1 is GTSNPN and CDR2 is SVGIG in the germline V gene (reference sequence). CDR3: CAWSVSGGFSYEQYF. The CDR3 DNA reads TGTGCCTGGAGTGTATCCGGAGGTTTCTCCTACGAGCAGTACTTC.

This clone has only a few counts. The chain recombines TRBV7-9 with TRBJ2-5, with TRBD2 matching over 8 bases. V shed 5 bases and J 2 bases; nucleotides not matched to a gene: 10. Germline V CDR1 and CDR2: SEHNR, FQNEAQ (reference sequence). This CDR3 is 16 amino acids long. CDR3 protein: CASSPRGGPGQETQYF. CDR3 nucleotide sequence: TGTGCCAGCAGCCCCCGGGGGGGGCCAGGACAAGAGACCCAGTACTTC.

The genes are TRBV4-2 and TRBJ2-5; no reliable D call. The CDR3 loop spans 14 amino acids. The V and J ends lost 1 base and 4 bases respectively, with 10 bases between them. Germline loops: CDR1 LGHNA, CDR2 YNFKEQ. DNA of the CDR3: TGTGCCAGCAGCCAAGTGTATCCGGGAGAGACCCAGTACTTC. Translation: CASSQVYPGETQYF.

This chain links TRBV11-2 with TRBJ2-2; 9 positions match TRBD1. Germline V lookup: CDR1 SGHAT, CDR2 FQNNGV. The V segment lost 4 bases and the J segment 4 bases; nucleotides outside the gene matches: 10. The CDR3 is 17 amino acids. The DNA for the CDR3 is TGTGCCAGCAGCTGGCGGTCCCCGGACAGGGGCACCGGGGAGCTGTTTTTT. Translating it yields CASSWRSPDRGTGELFF.